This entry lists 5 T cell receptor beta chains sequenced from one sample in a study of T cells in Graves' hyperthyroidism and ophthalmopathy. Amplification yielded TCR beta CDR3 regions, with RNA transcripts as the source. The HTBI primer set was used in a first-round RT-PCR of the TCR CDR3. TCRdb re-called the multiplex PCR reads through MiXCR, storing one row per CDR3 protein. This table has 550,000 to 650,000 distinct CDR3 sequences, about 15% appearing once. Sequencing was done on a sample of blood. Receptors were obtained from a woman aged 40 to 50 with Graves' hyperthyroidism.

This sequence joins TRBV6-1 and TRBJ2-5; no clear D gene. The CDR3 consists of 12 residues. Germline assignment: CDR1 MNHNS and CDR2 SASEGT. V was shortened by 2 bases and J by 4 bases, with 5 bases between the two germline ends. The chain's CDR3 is CASSEFRETQYF. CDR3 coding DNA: TGTGCCAGCAGTGAATTTCGAGAGACCCAGTACTTC.

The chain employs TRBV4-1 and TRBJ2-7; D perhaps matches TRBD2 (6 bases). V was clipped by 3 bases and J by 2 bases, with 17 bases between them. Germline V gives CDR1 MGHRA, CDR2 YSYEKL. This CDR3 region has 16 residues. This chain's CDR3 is CASSQSEIGGTYEQYF. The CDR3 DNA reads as TGCGCCAGCAGCCAGTCGGAGATAGGAGGGACCTACGAGCAGTACTTC.

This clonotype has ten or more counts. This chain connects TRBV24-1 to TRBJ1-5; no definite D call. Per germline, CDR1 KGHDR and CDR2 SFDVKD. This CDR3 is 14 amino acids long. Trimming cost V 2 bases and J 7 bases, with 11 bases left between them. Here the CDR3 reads CATSDSTVPQPQHF. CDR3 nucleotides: TGTGCCACCAGTGATTCAACTGTACCACAGCCCCAGCATTTT.

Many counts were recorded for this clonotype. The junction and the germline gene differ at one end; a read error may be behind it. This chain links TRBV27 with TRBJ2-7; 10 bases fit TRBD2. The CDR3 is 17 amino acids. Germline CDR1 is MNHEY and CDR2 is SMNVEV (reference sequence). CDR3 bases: TGTGCCAACAGTTTATCTTCCCTAGCGGGAGCTGACTACGAGCAGTACTTC. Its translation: CANSLSSLAGADYEQYF.

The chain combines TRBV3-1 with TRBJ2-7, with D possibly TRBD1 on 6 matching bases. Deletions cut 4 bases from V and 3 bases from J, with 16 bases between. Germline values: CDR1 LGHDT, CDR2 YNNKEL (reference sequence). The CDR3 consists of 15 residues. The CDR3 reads CASSPDIDRSYEQYF. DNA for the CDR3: TGTGCCAGCAGCCCGGACATTGACAGGAGCTACGAGCAGTACTTC.